This paragraph covers one TCR beta chain sequence. This entry is derived from a study of blood T cell repertoires in COVID-19. Generated by immunoSEQ multiplex PCR, the TCRdb table keeps only in-frame clones and is missing some. The sample records about 180,000 clones, less than 90% being singletons. The CDR3 is 15 amino acids. V shed 3 bases, J shed 4 bases, and the junction held 6 bases outside the gene matches. Per germline, CDR1 SNHLY and CDR2 FYNNEI. The V and J genes are TRBV2 and TRBJ2-1; TRBD1 agrees at 7 bases. The TCR sequence derives from a human donor with acute COVID-19. The donor label of this sample is uncertain. The sequencing input was PBMCs or T cells enriched from blood (not recorded which). Here the CDR3 reads CASSERAGGYNEQFF. In DNA form, the CDR3 reads TGTGCCAGCAGTGAGAGGGCAGGGGGTTACAATGAGCAGTTCTTC.